These T cell receptor beta chains were read from a single sample in a study of CD8+ T cells in alopecia areata. Profiling relied on immunoSEQ multiplex PCR, and the TCRdb table lists in-frame clones only, not all of them. In the table there are 150,000 to 200,000 clones, less than 70% of which are singletons. This specimen consisted of CD4+ T cells sorted from blood, obtained at week 24, from a patient treated with tofacitinib. The receptors were sampled from a human donor with alopecia areata. Each CDR3 is given without its conserved first and last residue. A D gene is named only where the DNA matches it firmly. Part of the rows lack a size; the others show once, few, many or a class for expanded clones.

len: 10
d_gene: -
v_gene: TRBV10-3
j_gene: TRBJ2-5
abundance: -
CDR3aa: AISGGLETQY

len: 12
d_gene: -
v_gene: TRBV6-5
j_gene: TRBJ1-2
abundance: -
CDR3aa: ASSQPGQNYGYT

len: 10
d_gene: TRBD1
v_gene: TRBV29-1
j_gene: TRBJ1-2
abundance: once
CDR3aa: STGQGAYGYT

len: 10
d_gene: -
v_gene: TRBV2
j_gene: TRBJ2-5
abundance: -
CDR3aa: ASSEERETQY

len: 14
d_gene: TRBD1
v_gene: TRBV9
j_gene: TRBJ2-6
abundance: -
CDR3aa: ASNRGLGSGANVLT

len: 13
d_gene: -
v_gene: TRBV7-2
j_gene: TRBJ1-3
abundance: once
CDR3aa: ASSLEPSSGNTIY

len: 13
d_gene: TRBD1
v_gene: TRBV27
j_gene: TRBJ1-2
abundance: -
CDR3aa: ASSLSGTGGWGYT

len: 14
d_gene: -
v_gene: TRBV21-1
j_gene: TRBJ2-7
abundance: few
CDR3aa: ASSNLKRQVGYEQY

len: 13
d_gene: -
v_gene: TRBV18
j_gene: TRBJ2-2
abundance: -
CDR3aa: ASSRGGGYTGELF

len: 12
d_gene: TRBD1
v_gene: TRBV6-1
j_gene: TRBJ2-3
abundance: -
CDR3aa: ASRRTGSFDTQY

len: 12
d_gene: TRBD1
v_gene: TRBV19
j_gene: TRBJ2-2
abundance: -
CDR3aa: ASTGTANTGELF

len: 13
d_gene: TRBD1
v_gene: TRBV19
j_gene: TRBJ2-2
abundance: few
CDR3aa: ATSWTGLNTGELF

len: 11
d_gene: -
v_gene: TRBV7-9
j_gene: TRBJ1-2
abundance: few
CDR3aa: ASSLEGLGSDT

len: 14
d_gene: -
v_gene: TRBV25-1
j_gene: TRBJ2-7
abundance: -
CDR3aa: ASSELGGLSRYEQY

len: 10
d_gene: -
v_gene: TRBV7-9
j_gene: TRBJ1-2
abundance: -
CDR3aa: ASYQGEIGYT

len: 12
d_gene: -
v_gene: TRBV14
j_gene: TRBJ2-7
abundance: few
CDR3aa: ASSPDLASYEQY

len: 9
d_gene: -
v_gene: TRBV29-1
j_gene: TRBJ1-1
abundance: -
CDR3aa: SGGDNTEAF

len: 13
d_gene: TRBD1
v_gene: TRBV6-5
j_gene: TRBJ2-1
abundance: once
CDR3aa: ASSPQGASYNEQF

len: 13
d_gene: TRBD1
v_gene: TRBV6-5
j_gene: TRBJ1-5
abundance: -
CDR3aa: ASRLDRDSNQPQH

len: 10
d_gene: -
v_gene: TRBV30
j_gene: TRBJ2-3
abundance: -
CDR3aa: AWSLNTDTQY

len: 11
d_gene: -
v_gene: TRBV4-1
j_gene: TRBJ1-2
abundance: -
CDR3aa: ASSQREDYGYT

len: 13
d_gene: TRBD1
v_gene: TRBV29-1
j_gene: TRBJ2-6
abundance: -
CDR3aa: SVSTGLGGANVLT

len: 11
d_gene: -
v_gene: TRBV7-8
j_gene: TRBJ2-7
abundance: few
CDR3aa: ASSPKGRVGQY

len: 14
d_gene: TRBD2
v_gene: TRBV6-4
j_gene: TRBJ2-3
abundance: -
CDR3aa: ATSPVAGGQTDTQY

len: 14
d_gene: -
v_gene: TRBV30
j_gene: TRBJ1-1
abundance: -
CDR3aa: AWSLWSGRSNTEAF

len: 14
d_gene: -
v_gene: TRBV4-2
j_gene: TRBJ2-2
abundance: -
CDR3aa: ASSQDRLAEAGELF

len: 12
d_gene: -
v_gene: TRBV5-6
j_gene: TRBJ1-1
abundance: -
CDR3aa: ASRRRDRETEAF

len: 10
d_gene: TRBD1
v_gene: TRBV10-3
j_gene: TRBJ2-7
abundance: -
CDR3aa: ASGQGAYEQY

len: 12
d_gene: TRBD1
v_gene: TRBV6-1
j_gene: TRBJ2-5
abundance: -
CDR3aa: ASSDRTGWETQY

len: 13
d_gene: -
v_gene: TRBV29-1
j_gene: TRBJ2-7
abundance: -
CDR3aa: SVALTRALGYEQY

len: 9
d_gene: -
v_gene: TRBV7-9
j_gene: TRBJ1-2
abundance: few
CDR3aa: ASSLRAGVT

len: 10
d_gene: -
v_gene: TRBV19
j_gene: TRBJ1-3
abundance: medium-sized
CDR3aa: ASRTAGNTIY

len: 13
d_gene: TRBD1
v_gene: TRBV7-2
j_gene: TRBJ2-7
abundance: -
CDR3aa: ASSAMGQGVGEQY

len: 11
d_gene: TRBD1
v_gene: TRBV5-6
j_gene: TRBJ1-1
abundance: -
CDR3aa: ASSTGTGVSTF

len: 12
d_gene: -
v_gene: TRBV29-1
j_gene: TRBJ1-2
abundance: few
CDR3aa: SVEDQEGQDGYT

len: 10
d_gene: -
v_gene: TRBV29-1
j_gene: TRBJ2-7
abundance: once
CDR3aa: SVRETGGEQY

len: 14
d_gene: TRBD2
v_gene: TRBV19
j_gene: TRBJ2-7
abundance: few
CDR3aa: ASSISGPWEGYEQY

len: 12
d_gene: -
v_gene: TRBV29-1
j_gene: TRBJ1-1
abundance: -
CDR3aa: SVASKLRATEAF